Listed here is a single TCR beta chain. The data were taken from a study of Graves' ophthalmopathy and Graves' hyperthyroidism. RNA transcripts served as template for amplifying TCR beta CDR3 sequences. The first round was an RT-PCR with HTBI primers, and the second round was a multiplex PCR. TCRdb re-derived calls from the multiplex PCR reads in MiXCR, one entry per CDR3 protein. The table records some 170,000 distinct CDR3 sequences, 39% of them present only once. The V gene lost 5 bases and the J gene lost 3 bases, with 19 bases spanning the gap. Germline CDR1 is SGHTA and CDR2 is FQGTGA. This CDR3 has 16 amino acids.

Sample: peripheral blood. This TCR came from a man younger than 45 with Graves' ophthalmopathy. The chain carries TRBV7-3 and TRBJ2-5; either TRBD1 or TRBD2 may supply D (6 bases each). CDR3 nucleotides: TGTGCCAGCAGCCTAGGAGGGGGTTGGTCGAAAGAGACCCAGTACTTC. Its protein is CASSLGGGWSKETQYF.